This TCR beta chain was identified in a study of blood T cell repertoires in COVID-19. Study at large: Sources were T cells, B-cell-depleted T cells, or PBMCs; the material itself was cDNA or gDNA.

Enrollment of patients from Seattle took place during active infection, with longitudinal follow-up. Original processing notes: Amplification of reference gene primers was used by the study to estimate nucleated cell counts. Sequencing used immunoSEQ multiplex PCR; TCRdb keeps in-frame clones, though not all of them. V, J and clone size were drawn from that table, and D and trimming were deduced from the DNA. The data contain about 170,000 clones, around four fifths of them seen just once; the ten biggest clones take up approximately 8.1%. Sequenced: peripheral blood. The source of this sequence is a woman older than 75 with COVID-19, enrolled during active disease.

The CDR3 region is CASNKQGRNEQFF. CDR3 nucleotides: TGTGCCAGTAATAAACAGGGTAGAAATGAGCAGTTCTTC. V is TRBV19 and J is TRBJ2-1; tentative D call: TRBD1 (6 bases). The germline CDR1 and CDR2 sequences are LNHDA and SQIVND (reference sequence). V was cut by 7 bases and J by 7 bases, with 14 bases left in between. The CDR3 loop spans 13 amino acids.